Listed below are T cell receptor beta chains from one sample, sequenced in a study of cytomegalovirus exposure and HLA in healthy donors. The table came from immunoSEQ multiplex PCR; TCRdb's copy has only in-frame clones and leaves some out. The sample yields about 48,000 clones, of which the top ten take up about 6.1%. Input material: PBMCs. The receptors stem from a male donor in good health and CMV-seropositive. Both conserved end residues are part of each CDR3. The order of the fields is D gene, J gene, V gene, CDR3 DNA, CDR3 protein. D genes are given only for firm matches.

>NA|TRBJ1-1|TRBV6-1
TGTGCCAGCAGTGAATCATGGCCACGGGGTGGGACTGAAGCTTTCTTT
CASSESWPRGGTEAFF
>NA|TRBJ2-5|TRBV27
TGTGCCAGCACCCCGACAGGAGAGCAAGAGACCCAGTACTTC
CASTPTGEQETQYF
>TRBD1|TRBJ1-5|TRBV4-2
TGTGCCAGCAGCCAGACCCTCGGGGGACAGGGCAATCAGCCCCAGCATTTT
CASSQTLGGQGNQPQHF
>NA|TRBJ1-5|TRBV27
TGTGCCAGCAAAACAGGCAGCGATCAGCCCCAGCATTTT
CASKTGSDQPQHF
>TRBD2|TRBJ2-7|TRBV13
TGTGCCAGCAGCTCACGTAGCGGGGGTTCCTACGAGCAGTACTTC
CASSSRSGGSYEQYF
>TRBD1|TRBJ2-7|TRBV29-1
TGCAGCGTTGAAGGTGGGCAGGGGGCGTCCGAGCAGTACTTC
CSVEGGQGASEQYF
>TRBD1|TRBJ2-6|TRBV4-1
TGCGCCAGCAGCCAAGCTGACAGGGACGGCGTCCTGACTTTC
CASSQADRDGVLTF
>NA|TRBJ1-4|TRBV14
TGTGCCAGCAGCCCCAGGACAGTAAATGAAAAACTGTTTTTT
CASSPRTVNEKLFF
>TRBD2|TRBJ2-3|TRBV4-2
TGTGCCAGCAGCCAAGGCAGCGGGGTTTTAGATACGCAGTATTTT
CASSQGSGVLDTQYF
>NA|TRBJ2-5|TRBV4-1
TGCGCCAGCAGCCAATATCGGACGGGGAGTTCCGGGAGCCAAGAGACCCAGTACTTC
CASSQYRTGSSGSQETQYF
>TRBD2|TRBJ2-1|TRBV9
TGTGCCAGCAGCTTGGGCGCGGGGGTATACAATGAGCAGTTCTTC
CASSLGAGVYNEQFF
>NA|TRBJ2-3|TRBV5-1
TGCGCCAGCAGGCGGGACCTCGTTGATACGCAGTATTTT
CASRRDLVDTQYF
>TRBD1|TRBJ1-1|TRBV7-9
TGTGCCAGCAGCTTAGGCGGGACAGGGGGGCCCAGAGGCACTGAAGCTTTCTTT
CASSLGGTGGPRGTEAFF
>NA|TRBJ1-3|TRBV4-3
TGCGCCAGCAGCCATCTACTAATCGGCTCTGGAAACACCATATATTTT
CASSHLLIGSGNTIYF
>NA|TRBJ1-5|TRBV30
TGTGCCTGGAGTGTAGAGAGTCCCAATCAGCCCCAGCATTTT
CAWSVESPNQPQHF
>NA|TRBJ2-7|TRBV29-1
TGCAGCGCGAGAGGGCCCTCCCACGAGCAGTACTTC
CSARGPSHEQYF
>TRBD1|TRBJ1-2|TRBV7-8
TGTGCCAGCAGCCGGGTCCGGGACAGGGTTGGCTATGGCTACACCTTC
CASSRVRDRVGYGYTF
>TRBD1|TRBJ1-4|TRBV2
TGTGCCAGCAGTCAGACAGGGGAAGGCTATGAAAAACTGTTTTTT
CASSQTGEGYEKLFF
>TRBD1|TRBJ1-4|TRBV4-3
TGCGCCAGCAGCCAAGATCACCAACAGGGGAGTCGTGAAAAACTGTTTTTT
CASSQDHQQGSREKLFF
>NA|TRBJ1-4|TRBV25-1
TGTGCCAGCAGTGAGAGTCTGATTAATGAAAAACTGTTTTTT
CASSESLINEKLFF
>NA|TRBJ1-1|TRBV4-3
TGCGCCAGCAGCTACAATTTGAACACTGAAGCTTTCTTT
CASSYNLNTEAFF
>TRBD1|TRBJ1-1|TRBV28
TGTGCCAGCAGTTCAAACAGGGGGTCGATGAACACTGAAGCTTTCTTT
CASSSNRGSMNTEAFF
>NA|TRBJ1-1|TRBV5-5
TGTGCCAGCAGCTTGGTTAGAGGTAACACTGAAGCTTTCTTT
CASSLVRGNTEAFF
>NA|TRBJ1-2|TRBV5-4
TGTGCCTCTACGGCCGGGAGGGGCTACACCTTC
CASTAGRGYTF
>TRBD1|TRBJ2-5|TRBV11-2
TGTGCCAGCAGCAACACAGGGGGCTTCCAAGAGACCCAGTACTTC
CASSNTGGFQETQYF
>TRBD1|TRBJ1-1|TRBV28
TGTGCCAGCAGAAGGGGGGGGACAGGGAACACTGAAGCTTTCTTT
CASRRGGTGNTEAFF
>NA|TRBJ1-5|TRBV27
TGTGCCAGCAGTTCGGGTTCGGGGCAGCCCCAGCATTTT
CASSSGSGQPQHF
>TRBD1|TRBJ2-1|TRBV6-1
TGTGCCAGCAGTGCCAGACAGGGCCCCTCCTACGGTGAGCAGTTCTTC
CASSARQGPSYGEQFF
>NA|TRBJ2-7|TRBV16
TGTGCCAGCAGCCACCGACTCCAACAAGGGGGATACGAGCAGTACTTC
CASSHRLQQGGYEQYF
>NA|TRBJ1-2|TRBV13
TGTGCCAGCAGCTTAGCCAGTCCAATATATGGCTACACCTTC
CASSLASPIYGYTF
>NA|TRBJ2-3|TRBV7-9
TGTGCCAGCAGCCAATTCGGGGGTAGCACAGATACGCAGTATTTT
CASSQFGGSTDTQYF
>TRBD1|TRBJ2-6|TRBV28
TGTGCCAGCGAGGGGGGGTGGGAATTTGGAGGGACAGGGCCTAGAGGGGCCAACGTCCTGACTTTC
CASEGGWEFGGTGPRGANVLTF
>TRBD1|TRBJ1-1|TRBV25-1
TGTGCCACACGGGCAAGGGGGCAGGGTGAAGCTTTCTTT
CATRARGQGEAFF
>NA|TRBJ2-7|TRBV5-5
TGTGCCAGCAGCTTGGAGAGCTACGAGCAGTACTTC
CASSLESYEQYF
>NA|TRBJ1-1|TRBV13
TGTGCCAGCAGCTTAGTAACAGGGCGGACTGAAGCTTTCTTT
CASSLVTGRTEAFF
>NA|TRBJ2-2|TRBV9
TGTGCCAGCAGCCCAGACCTAGCGTCCGGGGAGCTGTTTTTT
CASSPDLASGELFF
>NA|TRBJ2-2|TRBV19
TGTGCCAGTAGTGGTCAGGGAAACACCGGGGAGCTGTTTTTT
CASSGQGNTGELFF
>TRBD1|TRBJ1-2|TRBV6-6
TGTGCCAGCAGTTACTCGATGGACAGGTCCTATGGCTACACCTTC
CASSYSMDRSYGYTF
>NA|TRBJ1-1|TRBV2
TGTGCCAGCAGTGGTGACAGGCACACTGAAGCTTTCTTT
CASSGDRHTEAFF
>TRBD1|TRBJ2-5|TRBV11-2
TGTGCCAGCAGCTCCGGGACAGGAGGGTTAGGGCAGTACTTC
CASSSGTGGLGQYF
>TRBD1|TRBJ2-7|TRBV7-9
TGTGCCAGCAGCTCAGAACAGGGGCGACCCTACGAGCAGTACTTC
CASSSEQGRPYEQYF
>TRBD1|TRBJ1-2|TRBV19
TGTGCCAGTAACCCTAGGACAGGGGGCTATGGCTACACCTTC
CASNPRTGGYGYTF
>TRBD1|TRBJ2-3|TRBV7-9
TGTGCCAGCAGCTCGGACAGGGGGTTGTTAGGGACGCAGTATTTT
CASSSDRGLLGTQYF
>NA|TRBJ1-3|TRBV18
TGTGCCAGCTCACCAATCGTCAGTGGTGGCTCTGGAAACACCATATATTTT
CASSPIVSGGSGNTIYF
>TRBD1|TRBJ1-5|TRBV28
TGTGCCAGCAGTCCCTCACTAATTCGGGACAGGGTAAAGGATCAGCCCCAGCATTTT
CASSPSLIRDRVKDQPQHF
>TRBD1|TRBJ2-7|TRBV7-2
TGTGCCAGCAGCCCCAGGACAGGGGACTCCTACGAGCAGTACTTC
CASSPRTGDSYEQYF